These T cell receptor beta chains were read from a single sample in a study of T-cell memory formation after mild COVID-19. Each CDR3 protein is one row after TCRdb ran MiXCR on the 5' RACE reads. In the table there are a few hundred thousand distinct CDR3 sequences, 13% to 15% of which are singletons. The specimen sequenced was PBMCs or a T cell subset sorted from them (not recorded which). The source of these receptors is a man between 18 and 35 years old who had mild COVID-19 (a few samples of this study predate the infection). Cell type and time point are not known. Each CDR3 is given with its conserved first and last residue. The order of the fields is CDR3 DNA, CDR3 protein, V gene, D gene, clone size, J gene. The D gene is left open where the match is weak. Part of the rows lack a size; the others show once, few, many or a class for expanded clones.

TGTGCCAGCAGCCAAGAGCAGATCTCAGATACGCAGTATTTT	CASSQEQISDTQYF	TRBV3-1	NA	few	TRBJ2-3
TGCGCCAGCTCGGGACAGGGAAACATTCAGTACTTC	CASSGQGNIQYF	TRBV5-1	TRBD1	NA	TRBJ2-4
TGTGCCAGCAGCTTAACAGAGACACTAAACTATGGCTACACCTTC	CASSLTETLNYGYTF	TRBV7-9	NA	few	TRBJ1-2
TGCAGTGCTAGAGATCGCTTTTCCAGTGAAAAACTGTTTTTT	CSARDRFSSEKLFF	TRBV20-1	NA	NA	TRBJ1-4
TGTGCCAGCAGCGCAGCGGGTTTGGGGTGGGGCACTGAAGCTTTCTTT	CASSAAGLGWGTEAFF	TRBV11-2	NA	NA	TRBJ1-1
TGCGCCAGCAGCCAAGATCTCCAGGCGCAAGAGACCCAGTACTTC	CASSQDLQAQETQYF	TRBV4-3	NA	NA	TRBJ2-5
TGTGCCAGCAGCAAAGTCATTAGCGGGGGGGCAGATACGCAGTATTTT	CASSKVISGGADTQYF	TRBV21-1	NA	NA	TRBJ2-3
TGTGCCAGCAGTCCCGCAAACACCGGGGAGCTGTTTTTT	CASSPANTGELFF	TRBV7-9	NA	many	TRBJ2-2
TGCGCCAGCAGCCGCGTCACGCACAACCTAGCGGGGAGCAGGTATGAGCAGTTCTTC	CASSRVTHNLAGSRYEQFF	TRBV4-1	TRBD2	NA	TRBJ2-1
TGTGCCATCAGTGATAGGGAGGGGCGTAATGGCTACACCTTC	CAISDREGRNGYTF	TRBV10-3	NA	NA	TRBJ1-2
TGTGCCAGCAGCTTAGTGAGCCCAAATACCGGGGAGCTGTTTTTT	CASSLVSPNTGELFF	TRBV7-6	NA	few	TRBJ2-2
TGTGCCAGCAGAACGGACTTGTATGGCTACACCTTC	CASRTDLYGYTF	TRBV6-6	NA	NA	TRBJ1-2
TGCGCCAGCAGCTCGGGGACAGGAACTACGATTTTGGAGCAGTACTTC	CASSSGTGTTILEQYF	TRBV5-1	TRBD1	few	TRBJ2-7
TGTGCCAGCAGCTTAGGAGCCCCCCTCGGGCAGGGCCAAGAGACCCAGTACTTC	CASSLGAPLGQGQETQYF	TRBV7-2	NA	NA	TRBJ2-5
TGTGCCAGCAGCGTTCGGACCGGAGAGCAGTTCTTC	CASSVRTGEQFF	TRBV9	NA	many	TRBJ2-1
TGCAGTGCTAGCCTCGGTCGCAAAGGGGTCAGGGAAAAACTGTTTTTT	CSASLGRKGVREKLFF	TRBV20-1	NA	few	TRBJ1-4
TGTGCCAGCAGCTTGGAGGGGTTAGCGGCGGGAACCAAAAACATTCAGTACTTC	CASSLEGLAAGTKNIQYF	TRBV5-4	NA	NA	TRBJ2-4
TGCGCCAGCAGCCTCGACTTCGGGGGGGTACGTGGCTACACCTTC	CASSLDFGGVRGYTF	TRBV4-3	NA	NA	TRBJ1-2
TGCAGTGCTAGAGTTAGCGGGGGGCCGGGCTCCTACAATGAGCAGTTCTTC	CSARVSGGPGSYNEQFF	TRBV20-1	TRBD2	many	TRBJ2-1
TGTGCCAGCAGCCCCTCACCCGAGGCGACCGCGGGCTATTTT	CASSPSPEATAGYF	TRBV2	NA	NA	TRBJ2-3
TGTGCCAGCGGAACGACAGGGGTCGCGTATGGCTACACCTTC	CASGTTGVAYGYTF	TRBV12-3/TRBV12-4	TRBD1	many	TRBJ1-2
TGTGCCACCAGCTCGTCGGGGGGCACAGATACGCAGTATTTT	CATSSSGGTDTQYF	TRBV15	NA	few	TRBJ2-3
TGTGCCAGCAGCTCCATTGGGGGGGTTGGAGAGACCCAGTACTTC	CASSSIGGVGETQYF	TRBV7-2	TRBD2	few	TRBJ2-5
TGTGCCAGTGGGCCGGGGGTTCAGAACACTGAAGCTTTCTTT	CASGPGVQNTEAFF	TRBV2	NA	NA	TRBJ1-1
TGTGCCAGCAGCGCTTTGACAGCTAATGAAAAACTGTTTTTT	CASSALTANEKLFF	TRBV7-9	NA	few	TRBJ1-4
TGTGCCAGCAGTTTCACAGCAACTAATGAAAAACTGTTTTTT	CASSFTATNEKLFF	TRBV27	NA	few	TRBJ1-4
TGCAGTGCTGGCCAACCAGCTCAGGGAGGCTACGAGCAGTACTTC	CSAGQPAQGGYEQYF	TRBV20-1	NA	few	TRBJ2-7
TGTGCCAGCAGCTTAGGTGGGGGGCCCTTGTTCTTC	CASSLGGGPLFF	TRBV7-2	NA	many	TRBJ2-1
TGTGCCAGCAGCCCCGGGGTGGGAGGCTACACCTTC	CASSPGVGGYTF	TRBV11-2	NA	few	TRBJ1-2
TGTGCCAGCAGTGAGCCGAACACTGAAGCTTTCTTT	CASSEPNTEAFF	TRBV25-1	NA	many	TRBJ1-1
TGTGCCAGCAGGCAGACAGGGGGCGGCTACGAGCAGTACTTC	CASRQTGGGYEQYF	TRBV12-3/TRBV12-4	TRBD1	NA	TRBJ2-7
TGTGCCAGCAGTTTCTCCGGGACCCTCCGGGTGGAGCAGTACTTC	CASSFSGTLRVEQYF	TRBV27	NA	few	TRBJ2-7
TGCGCCAGCAGCCCCACCGGGTCTGAAGCTTTCTTT	CASSPTGSEAFF	TRBV4-1	NA	few	TRBJ1-1
TGTGCCAGCTCACCAGGGACAGCCTCCTTAAACATTCAGTACTTC	CASSPGTASLNIQYF	TRBV18	TRBD1	few	TRBJ2-4
TGTGCCAGCAGTTTATCACAGGGGAACACCGGGGAGCTGTTTTTT	CASSLSQGNTGELFF	TRBV6-2/TRBV6-3	NA	few	TRBJ2-2
TGTGCCAGCAGCTTTCCCGATGGGACGAACACTGAAGCTTTCTTT	CASSFPDGTNTEAFF	TRBV7-9	NA	few	TRBJ1-1
TGTGCCAGCAGTTTATTTCAGAAGAACACTGAAGCTTTCTTT	CASSLFQKNTEAFF	TRBV12-3/TRBV12-4	NA	many	TRBJ1-1
TGTGCCAGCAGCTTAATTGGGGGCCTTGAAGCTTTCTTT	CASSLIGGLEAFF	TRBV7-2	NA	once	TRBJ1-1
TGTGCCAGCACCCCGGGGGGGCCGAGCAATGAGCAGTTCTTC	CASTPGGPSNEQFF	TRBV3-1	TRBD2	few	TRBJ2-1
TGTGCCAGTAGTATGATAGAAAGAGGGGCTGGCTACACCTTC	CASSMIERGAGYTF	TRBV19	NA	NA	TRBJ1-2